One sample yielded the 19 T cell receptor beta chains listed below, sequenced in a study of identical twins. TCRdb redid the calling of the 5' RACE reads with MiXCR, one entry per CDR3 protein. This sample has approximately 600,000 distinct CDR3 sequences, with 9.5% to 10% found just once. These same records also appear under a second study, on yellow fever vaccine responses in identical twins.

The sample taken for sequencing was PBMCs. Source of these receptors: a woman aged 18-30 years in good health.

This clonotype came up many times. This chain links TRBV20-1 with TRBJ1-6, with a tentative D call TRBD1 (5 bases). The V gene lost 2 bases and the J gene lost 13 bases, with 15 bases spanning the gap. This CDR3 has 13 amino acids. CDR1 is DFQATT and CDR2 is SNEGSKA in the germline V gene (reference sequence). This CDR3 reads CSARPRGTGPLHF. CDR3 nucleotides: TGCAGTGCTAGACCACGCGGGACGGGGCCCCTCCACTTT.

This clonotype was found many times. CDR3 DNA sequence: TGTGCCAGCAGCTGGGACAGGAACTATGGCTACACCTTC. This codes for CASSWDRNYGYTF. The chain joins TRBV7-2 to TRBJ1-2; 8 nucleotides line up with TRBD1. Germline CDR1 is SGHTA and CDR2 is FQGNSA. Germline trimming cut 4 bases from V and 2 bases from J; bases unmatched to any gene: 0. The CDR3 length is 13 residues.

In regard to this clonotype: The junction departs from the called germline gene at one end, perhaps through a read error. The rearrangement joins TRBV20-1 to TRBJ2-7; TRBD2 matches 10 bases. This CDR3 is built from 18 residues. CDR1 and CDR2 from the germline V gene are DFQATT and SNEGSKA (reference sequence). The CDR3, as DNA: TGCTGTGCTAGGTACCATAGCGGTAGCGGGGGGTTGGATTACGAGCAGTACTTC. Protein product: CCARYHSGSGGLDYEQYF.

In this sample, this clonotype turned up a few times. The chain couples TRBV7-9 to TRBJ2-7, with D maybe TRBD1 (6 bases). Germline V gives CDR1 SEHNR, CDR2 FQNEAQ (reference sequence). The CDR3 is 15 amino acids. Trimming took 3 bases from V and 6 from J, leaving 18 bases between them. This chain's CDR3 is CASSLVSGDRGEQYF. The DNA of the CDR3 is TGTGCCAGCAGCTTGGTCTCAGGGGATCGAGGCGAGCAGTACTTC.

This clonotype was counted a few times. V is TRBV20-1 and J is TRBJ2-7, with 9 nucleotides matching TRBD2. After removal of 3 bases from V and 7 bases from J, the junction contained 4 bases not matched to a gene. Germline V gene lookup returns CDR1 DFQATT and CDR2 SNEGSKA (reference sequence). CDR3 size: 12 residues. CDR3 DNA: TGCAGTGCTAGGGCGGGGGGGCGAGAGCAGTACTTC. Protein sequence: CSARAGGREQYF.

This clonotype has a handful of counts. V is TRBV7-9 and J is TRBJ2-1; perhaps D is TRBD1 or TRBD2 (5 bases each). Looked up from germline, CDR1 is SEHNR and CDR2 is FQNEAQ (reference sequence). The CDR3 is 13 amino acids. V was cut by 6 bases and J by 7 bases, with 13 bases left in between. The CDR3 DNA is TGTGCCAGCAGTTCCGGGACGCATAATGAGCAGTTCTTC. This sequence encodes CASSSGTHNEQFF.

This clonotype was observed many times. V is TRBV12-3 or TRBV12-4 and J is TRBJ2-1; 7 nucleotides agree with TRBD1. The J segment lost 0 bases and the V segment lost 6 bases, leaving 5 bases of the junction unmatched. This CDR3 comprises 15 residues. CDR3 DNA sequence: TGTGCCAGCAGAACAGGGGTTGACTCCTACAATGAGCAGTTCTTC. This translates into CASRTGVDSYNEQFF.

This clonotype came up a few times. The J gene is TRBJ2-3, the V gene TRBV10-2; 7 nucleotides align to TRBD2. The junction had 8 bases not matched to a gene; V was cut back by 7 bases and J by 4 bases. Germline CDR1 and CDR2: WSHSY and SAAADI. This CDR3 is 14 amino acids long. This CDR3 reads CASMGREIADTQYF. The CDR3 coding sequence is TGCGCCAGCATGGGGCGGGAGATTGCAGATACGCAGTATTTT.

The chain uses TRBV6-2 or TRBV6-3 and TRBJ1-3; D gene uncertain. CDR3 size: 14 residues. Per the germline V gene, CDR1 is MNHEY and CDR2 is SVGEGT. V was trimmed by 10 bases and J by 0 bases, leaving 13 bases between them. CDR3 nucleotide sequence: TGTGCCACGGCGGACGGTCCCTCTGGAAACACCATATATTTT. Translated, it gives CATADGPSGNTIYF.

The CDR3 nucleotides read TGTGCCTCGGGTGTGGACGGGAAAAGGTCCTACAATGAGCAGTTCTTC. Protein sequence: CASGVDGKRSYNEQFF. The chain is built from TRBV12-3 or TRBV12-4 and TRBJ2-1, with D possibly being TRBD2 (5 bases). The CDR3 has 16 amino acids. Trimming cost V 11 bases and J 1 base, with 21 bases left between them.

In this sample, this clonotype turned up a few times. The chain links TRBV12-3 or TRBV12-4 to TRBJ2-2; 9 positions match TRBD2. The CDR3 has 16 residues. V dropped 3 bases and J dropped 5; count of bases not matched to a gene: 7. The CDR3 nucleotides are TGTGCCAGCAGTTTGTCGGCGGGGGGGCCAACCGGGGAGCTGTTTTTT. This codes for CASSLSAGGPTGELFF.

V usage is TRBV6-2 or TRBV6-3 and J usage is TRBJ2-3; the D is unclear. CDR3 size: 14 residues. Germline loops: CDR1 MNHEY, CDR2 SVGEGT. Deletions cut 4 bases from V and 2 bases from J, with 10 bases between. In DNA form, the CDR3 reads TGTGCCAGCAGTTTTAAGGGATCCACAGATACGCAGTATTTT. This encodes CASSFKGSTDTQYF.

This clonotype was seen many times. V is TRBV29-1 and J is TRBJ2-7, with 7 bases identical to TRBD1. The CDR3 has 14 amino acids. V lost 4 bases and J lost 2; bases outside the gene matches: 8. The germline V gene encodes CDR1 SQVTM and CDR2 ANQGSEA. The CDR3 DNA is TGCAGCGTTGTGAGGCAGGGGGTACCCTACGAGCAGTACTTC. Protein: CSVVRQGVPYEQYF.

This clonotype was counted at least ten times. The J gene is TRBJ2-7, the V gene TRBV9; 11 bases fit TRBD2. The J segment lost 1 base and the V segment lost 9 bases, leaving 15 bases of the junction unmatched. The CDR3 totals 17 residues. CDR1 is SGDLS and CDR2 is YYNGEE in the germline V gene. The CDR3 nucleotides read TGTGCCACCAGACTGGTAACTAGCGGGGGCGATTCCTACGAGCAGTACTTC. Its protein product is CATRLVTSGGDSYEQYF. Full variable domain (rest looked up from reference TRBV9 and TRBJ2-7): DSGVTQTPKHLITATGQRVTLRCSPRSGDLSVYWYQQSLDQGLQFLIQYYNGEERAKGNILERFSAQQFPDLHSELNLSSLELGDSALYFCATRLVTSGGDSYEQYFGPGTRLTVT.

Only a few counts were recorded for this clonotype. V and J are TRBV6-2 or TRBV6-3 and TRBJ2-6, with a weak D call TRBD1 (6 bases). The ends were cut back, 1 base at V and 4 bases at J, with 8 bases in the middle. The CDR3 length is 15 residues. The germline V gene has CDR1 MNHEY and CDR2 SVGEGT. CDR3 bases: TGTGCCAGCAGTTACTGGGGGCCAGGGGCCAACGTCCTGACTTTC. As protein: CASSYWGPGANVLTF.

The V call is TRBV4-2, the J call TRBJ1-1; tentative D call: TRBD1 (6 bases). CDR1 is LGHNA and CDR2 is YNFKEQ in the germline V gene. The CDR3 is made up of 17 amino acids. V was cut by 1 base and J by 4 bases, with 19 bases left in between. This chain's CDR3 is CASSQVGGQIRGTEAFF. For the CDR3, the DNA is TGTGCCAGCAGCCAAGTCGGGGGGCAGATTAGGGGCACTGAAGCTTTCTTT.

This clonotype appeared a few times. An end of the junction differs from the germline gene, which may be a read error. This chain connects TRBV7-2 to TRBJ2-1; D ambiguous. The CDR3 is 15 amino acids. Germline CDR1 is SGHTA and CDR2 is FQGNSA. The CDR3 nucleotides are TGTGCCAGCAGCCCCTACAATTCGGGCTACGATGAGCAGTTCTTC. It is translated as CASSPYNSGYDEQFF.

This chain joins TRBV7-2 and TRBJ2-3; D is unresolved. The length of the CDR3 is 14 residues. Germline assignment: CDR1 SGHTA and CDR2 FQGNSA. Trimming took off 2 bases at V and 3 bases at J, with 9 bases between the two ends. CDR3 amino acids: CASSLQRATDTQYF. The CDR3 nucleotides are TGTGCCAGCAGCTTACAACGGGCTACAGATACGCAGTATTTT.

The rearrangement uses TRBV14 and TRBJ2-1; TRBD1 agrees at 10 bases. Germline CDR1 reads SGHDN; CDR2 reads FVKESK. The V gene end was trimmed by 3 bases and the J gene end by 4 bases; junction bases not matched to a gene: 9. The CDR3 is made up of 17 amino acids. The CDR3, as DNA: TGTGCCAGCAGCCATTCGCCGGGACAGGGGACTTACAATGAGCAGTTCTTC. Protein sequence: CASSHSPGQGTYNEQFF.